This TCR beta chain is from a study of OX40 agonist ivuxolimab in advanced cancers. Details on this clone: Its target is not known.

Study-level results: Clonal expansion was seen in CD4+ and CD8+ blood T cells by week 6 at 0.1 to 3.0 mg/kg. Mean expanded clone counts were higher in CD8+ than CD4+ T cells.

The protocol was immunoSEQ multiplex PCR, while the TCRdb copy is restricted to in-frame clones and leaves out a portion. The repertoire holds tens of thousands of clones, with more than 90% as singletons. Germline V gene lookup returns CDR1 ENHRY and CDR2 SYGVKD. V was pared by 3 bases and J by 4 bases, with 15 bases between. The CDR3 runs 15 residues. The chain combines TRBV10-3 with TRBJ1-2, with unresolved D. The source is an adult with an advanced solid tumor such as melanoma, head and neck, liver or kidney cancer. Sequences were derived from CD4+ or CD8+ T cells sorted from blood, sampled in a trial of the OX40 agonist ivuxolimab. CDR3: CAISDNLGRSYGYTF. The CDR3 DNA reads as TGTGCCATCAGTGATAACCTCGGACGGAGCTATGGCTACACCTTC.